A single sample gave rise to the 31 T cell receptor beta chains below, sequenced in a study of cytomegalovirus exposure and HLA in healthy donors. PCR primers comprised 60 Vbeta and 13 Jbeta primers. Libraries were prepared by immunoSEQ multiplex PCR; TCRdb keeps only in-frame clonotypes and omits some of them. This sample has some 140,000 clones; approximately 74% occur once, and the top ten carry approximately 2.8%. The sample taken for sequencing was PBMCs. The receptors derive from a man aged 18-30 years in good health and CMV-seronegative.

The chain joins TRBV7-6 to TRBJ2-6; D unclear. V lost 8 bases to trimming and J lost 2 bases, with 10 bases between them. Germline lookup yields CDR1 SGHVS and CDR2 FNYEAQ. The CDR3 loop spans 14 amino acids. Here the CDR3 reads CASSADTGANVLTF. DNA for the CDR3: TGTGCCAGCTCGGCGGATACTGGGGCCAACGTCCTGACTTTC.

CDR3 coding DNA: TGTGCCTGGAGTGTTACTTCGGGGTCTCCTCGGTTCTTC. Translated: CAWSVTSGSPRFF. The chain joins TRBV30 to TRBJ2-1, with D possibly TRBD2 on 5 matching bases. This CDR3 contains 13 residues. V lost 0 bases to trimming and J lost 15 bases, with 18 bases between them. Germline-derived CDR1 and CDR2 are GTSNPN and SVGIG (reference sequence).

V and J are TRBV2 and TRBJ1-1; D not certain. This CDR3 region has 14 residues. CDR1 is SNHLY, CDR2 FYNNEI, per germline. V was shortened by 6 bases and J by 5 bases, with 16 bases between the two germline ends. The CDR3 region has the DNA TGTGCCAGCAGGGATTGGGTTTCGACAACTGAAGCTTTCTTT. Encoded protein: CASRDWVSTTEAFF.

This chain joins TRBV5-1 and TRBJ2-1; 8 bases fit TRBD2. With 2 bases clipped from V and 10 bases from J, the junction kept 5 bases outside the gene matches. Germline lookup yields CDR1 SGHRS and CDR2 YFSETQ. This CDR3 contains 13 residues. CDR3 sequence (DNA): TGCGCCAGCAGCTTAGATCCTAGCGGGGAGCAGTTCTTC. Translating gives CASSLDPSGEQFF.

V usage is TRBV29-1 and J usage is TRBJ2-7; unclear D gene. CDR3 size: 12 residues. Trimming took off 5 bases at V and 0 bases at J, with 8 bases between the two ends. Looked up from germline, CDR1 is SQVTM and CDR2 is ANQGSEA. DNA of the CDR3: TGCAGCGTTCAGGTTTCCTCCTACGAGCAGTACGTC. It codes for CSVQVSSYEQYV.

The chain joins TRBV4-1 to TRBJ1-2, with TRBD1 identical over 7 bases. CDR3 length: 12 amino acids. CDR1 and CDR2 from the germline V gene are MGHRA and YSYEKL. The V gene end was trimmed by 4 bases and the J gene end by 8 bases; junction bases not matched to a gene: 4. This chain's CDR3 is CASSPTGEGYTF. CDR3 DNA: TGCGCCAGCAGCCCCACAGGGGAAGGCTACACCTTC.

V is TRBV28 and J is TRBJ1-5, with 7 bases lining up with TRBD1. This CDR3 has 13 residues. The V gene's germline CDR1 is MDHEN and CDR2 SYDVKM. V gave up 5 bases and J gave up 6 bases; unmatched junction bases: 4. In nucleotides, the CDR3 is TGTGCCAGCAGTGTGACAGGGTTTCAGCCCCAGCATTTT. Encoded protein: CASSVTGFQPQHF.

About this clone: The junction does not match germline at one end; this may be a read error. The chain links TRBV7-9 to TRBJ1-6, with 10 bases matching TRBD1. The CDR3 sequence is 17 residues long. Germline lookup yields CDR1 SEHNR and CDR2 FQNEAQ (reference sequence). The CDR3 nucleotides are TGTTCCAGCAGCTTAGCTTTGGGACAGGGGAGTAATTCACCCCTCCACTTT. Protein: CSSSLALGQGSNSPLHF.

This sequence joins TRBV7-9 and TRBJ1-2; D unclear. V was trimmed by 1 base and J by 1 base, leaving 10 bases between them. Germline CDR1 reads SEHNR; CDR2 reads FQNEAQ (reference sequence). This CDR3 region has 15 residues. CDR3 in amino acids: CASSLGRDINYGYTF. CDR3 nucleotide sequence: TGTGCCAGCAGCTTAGGACGAGACATTAACTATGGCTACACCTTC.

Of note for this clone: One junction end disagrees with the germline gene, perhaps due to a read error. This rearrangement joins TRBV28 to TRBJ2-6; D possibly corresponds to TRBD1 (6 bases). Per the germline V gene, CDR1 is MDHEN and CDR2 is SYDVKM. This CDR3 has 19 amino acids. The CDR3 spells CASSLWDRAPGEGANGLTF. CDR3 coding DNA: TGTGCCAGCAGTTTATGGGACAGAGCCCCTGGTGAAGGGGCCAACGGCCTGACTTTC.

The chain recombines TRBV7-6 with TRBJ1-4, with 7 bases fitting TRBD1. The CDR3 runs 14 residues. Germline CDR1 is SGHVS and CDR2 is FNYEAQ. V lost 1 base to trimming and J lost 7 bases; unmatched junction nucleotides: 3. The CDR3 DNA is TGTGCCAGCAGCTTAGAGGGGGCTGGTGAAAAACTGTTTTTT. It specifies CASSLEGAGEKLFF. The full variable domain, its missing parts supplied by reference TRBV7-6 and TRBJ1-4, is GAGVSQSPRYKVTKRGQDVALRCDPISGHVSLYWYRQALGQGPEFLTYFNYEAQQDKSGLPNDRFSAERPEGSISTLTIQRTEQRDSAMYRCASSLEGAGEKLFFGSGTQLSVL.

The chain couples TRBV30 to TRBJ1-5, with 8 bases matching TRBD1. With 2 bases clipped from V and 5 bases from J, the junction kept 2 bases outside the gene matches. CDR1 is GTSNPN and CDR2 is SVGIG in the germline V gene (reference sequence). The CDR3 has 13 amino acids. CDR3 sequence (DNA): TGTGCCTGGAGTTTACAGGGGGATCAGCCCCAGCATTTT. Its protein is CAWSLQGDQPQHF.

V and J are TRBV5-5 and TRBJ1-6, with 11 bases lining up with TRBD1. The CDR3 is 15 residues long. J gave up 7 bases and V 0 bases, and 0 bases lay outside the gene matches. The germline V gene has CDR1 SGHKS and CDR2 YYEKEE (reference sequence). Here the CDR3 reads CASSLGTGGNSPLHF. The CDR3 nucleotides read TGTGCCAGCAGCTTGGGGACAGGGGGCAATTCACCCCTCCACTTT.

There are a few counts of this clone. V usage is TRBV6-5 and J usage is TRBJ2-1, with D possibly TRBD1 on 6 matching bases. The germline gives CDR1 MNHEY, CDR2 SVGAGI. V lost 4 bases and J 9 bases, leaving 19 bases between the germline ends. The CDR3 extends over 15 amino acids. CDR3 sequence (DNA): TGTGCCAGCAGTTCTGAGGGGGACCCAGGGCGTGAGCAGTTCTTC. It translates to CASSSEGDPGREQFF.

This clone has more than one count but fewer than ten. The chain employs TRBV6-5 and TRBJ1-1; TRBD1 is a possible D gene (6 bases). Germline V gives CDR1 MNHEY, CDR2 SVGAGI. V was pared by 2 bases and J by 4 bases, with 11 bases between. The CDR3 has 14 amino acids. The CDR3 coding sequence is TGTGCCAGCAGTTACCAACCAGGGGCCACTGAAGCTTTCTTT. This translates into CASSYQPGATEAFF.

The V and J genes are TRBV6-1 and TRBJ1-2; D is unclear. The V end lost 1 base, the J end lost 2 bases, and 5 bases lay between the germline ends. The CDR3 has 13 amino acids. Germline CDR1 is MNHNS and CDR2 is SASEGT. DNA for the CDR3: TGTGCCAGCAGTGAAGACAGAAACTATGGCTACACCTTC. It codes for CASSEDRNYGYTF.

J is TRBJ1-4 and V is TRBV27; no clear D. The CDR3 runs 13 residues. The V gene lost 5 bases and the J gene lost 8 bases, with 12 bases spanning the gap. CDR1 is MNHEY, CDR2 SMNVEV, per germline (reference sequence). CDR3 DNA sequence: TGTGCCAGCAGTCCCTCTTTCCGGGAAAAACTGTTTTTT. It is translated as CASSPSFREKLFF. The full variable domain, with the rest looked up from reference TRBV27 and TRBJ1-4, is EAQVTQNPRYLITVTGKKLTVTCSQNMNHEYMSWYRQDPGLGLRQIYYSMNVEVTDKGDVPEGYKVSRKEKRNFPLILESPSPNQTSLYFCASSPSFREKLFFGSGTQLSVL.

As concerns this clone: One junction end disagrees with the germline gene, perhaps due to a read error. This rearrangement joins TRBV7-9 to TRBJ2-7, with 9 bases aligning to TRBD1. The CDR3 length is 16 residues. Germline values: CDR1 SEHNR, CDR2 FQNEAQ (reference sequence). The CDR3 DNA reads TGTTCCAGCAGCTGGAACCTGGGACAGGGCTCCTACGAGCAGTACTTC. It is translated as CSSSWNLGQGSYEQYF.

This clone has only one observation. The same CDR3 is also encoded by other DNA sequences in this sample. This rearrangement joins TRBV7-3 to TRBJ1-2; TRBD1 matches at 7 bases. CDR1 and CDR2 (germline): SGHTA, FQGTGA. The CDR3 contains 13 residues. V lost 6 bases and J lost 1; bases outside the gene matches: 2. The CDR3, as DNA: TGTGCCAGCAGGCGGGACAGTAACTATGGCTACACCTTC. It specifies CASRRDSNYGYTF.

J is TRBJ2-7 and V is TRBV7-2; TRBD1 agrees at 9 bases. The CDR3 consists of 17 residues. Germline trimming cut 4 bases from V and 0 bases from J; bases unmatched to any gene: 10. CDR1 and CDR2 (germline): SGHTA, FQGNSA. CDR3 DNA sequence: TGTGCCAGCAGCTCGCCTCTGAGGACAGGGGTCTCCTACGAGCAGTACTTC. Its translation is CASSSPLRTGVSYEQYF.

The rearrangement uses TRBV27 and TRBJ1-6; D might be TRBD1 (5 bases). This CDR3 spans 12 amino acids. In germline, CDR1 is MNHEY, CDR2 SMNVEV (reference sequence). CDR3 sequence reads: CASGHYNSPLHF. CDR3 sequence (DNA): TGTGCGAGCGGACATTATAATTCACCCCTCCACTTT.

The chain couples TRBV5-1 to TRBJ2-3, with D perhaps matching TRBD1 (5 bases). Trimming cost V 3 bases and J 6 bases, with 20 bases left between them. This CDR3 is 16 amino acids long. Germline CDR1 SGHRS, CDR2 YFSETQ. The CDR3 region is CASSWRDRPSDDTQYF. The CDR3 DNA reads as TGCGCCAGCAGCTGGAGAGACAGACCTTCAGACGATACGCAGTATTTT.

The V gene is TRBV7-6, the J gene TRBJ2-5; D might be TRBD1 (5 bases). CDR3 length: 14 amino acids. V lost 1 base to trimming and J lost 5 bases, with 11 bases between them. The germline V gene encodes CDR1 SGHVS and CDR2 FNYEAQ. The CDR3 spells CASSLESGMETQYF. CDR3 bases: TGTGCCAGCAGCTTAGAGTCAGGGATGGAGACCCAGTACTTC.

This sequence joins TRBV2 and TRBJ1-1; D remains unclear. CDR1 is SNHLY and CDR2 is FYNNEI in the germline V gene. Trimming left V 8 bases short and J 1 base short, with 17 bases between. This CDR3 is built from 15 residues. CDR3 DNA: TGTGCCAGCCTTAAGACTATCCTATGGAACACTGAAGCTTTCTTT. This codes for CASLKTILWNTEAFF.

This clone was observed a single time. V is TRBV28 and J is TRBJ1-1; no definite D call. CDR1 and CDR2 from the germline V gene are MDHEN and SYDVKM. The V end was cut by 4 bases, the J end by 4 bases, with 22 bases between. The CDR3 is 17 amino acids. CDR3 DNA: TGTGCCAGCAGTTCGATATCCCTGACGAGCGGCTTCACTGAAGCTTTCTTT. Its translation: CASSSISLTSGFTEAFF.

In this sample, this clone turned up once. The gene calls are TRBV11-2 and TRBJ2-3, with 7 bases fitting TRBD2. J was trimmed by 4 bases and V by 8 bases; bases with no gene match: 9. CDR3 length: 14 residues. CDR1 and CDR2 (germline): SGHAT, FQNNGV. This CDR3 reads CASGSGAAADTQYF. The CDR3 DNA sequence: TGTGCCAGCGGGAGCGGGGCGGCAGCAGATACGCAGTATTTT.

The V gene is TRBV7-8, the J gene TRBJ2-2; 10 bases map to TRBD2. V trimming: 1 base; J trimming: 2 bases; junction bases outside the gene matches: 7. The CDR3 contains 18 residues. CDR1 and CDR2 from the germline V gene are SGHVS and FQNEAQ. CDR3 protein: CASSLGPLAGANTGELFF. CDR3 bases: TGTGCCAGCAGCTTAGGTCCTCTAGCGGGGGCTAACACCGGGGAGCTGTTTTTT.

This chain joins TRBV5-1 and TRBJ2-1; TRBD1 matches 9 bases. Germline V CDR1 and CDR2: SGHRS, YFSETQ. CDR3 length equals 16 residues. The V and J ends lost 4 bases and 8 bases, in that order; junction bases with no gene match: 13. As DNA, the CDR3 is TGCGCCAGCAGCCTAGATGCCGGGGGACAGGGCTATGAGCAGTTCTTC. It is translated as CASSLDAGGQGYEQFF.

This clone was counted between two and nine times. The chain has TRBV2 and TRBJ2-7; D gene unclear. Trimming took 3 bases from V and 3 from J, leaving 6 bases between them. Germline values: CDR1 SNHLY, CDR2 FYNNEI. The CDR3 has 12 residues. CDR3 DNA: TGTGCCAGCAGTGAGTACAGCTACGAGCAGTACGTC. Its translation is CASSEYSYEQYV.

The chain joins TRBV11-2 to TRBJ1-2, with D unresolved. In germline, CDR1 is SGHAT, CDR2 FQNNGV. The germline V and J ends were trimmed by 5 bases and 8 bases, with 18 bases remaining between them. The CDR3 consists of 14 residues. Here the CDR3 reads CASSGPESVYGYTF. In DNA form, the CDR3 reads TGTGCCAGCAGCGGGCCGGAATCGGTGTACGGCTACACCTTC.

CDR3 in amino acids: CASSSLGDLKETQYF. The CDR3 bases are TGTGCCAGCAGCTCCCTGGGGGACTTAAAAGAGACCCAGTACTTC. This chain uses TRBV5-6 with TRBJ2-5; TRBD2 might be the D (6 bases). This CDR3 has 15 amino acids. Trimming shortened V by 3 bases and J by 3 bases, and 15 bases separated the two germline ends. Germline CDR1 SGHDT, CDR2 YYEEEE.